The clone carrying this TCR beta chain has just a few counts. RNA extraction was followed by reverse transcription into cDNA, which acted as the sequencing template. Assay used: immunoSEQ multiplex PCR; TCRdb lists only in-frame clones, some missing. The data contain approximately 65,000 clones, approximately 46% of them singletons. The sample originates from a study of CD8+ T cells in alopecia areata. The ends were cut back, 1 base at V and 6 bases at J, with 13 bases in the middle. This CDR3 comprises 13 residues. Germline V gene lookup returns CDR1 GTSNPN and CDR2 SVGIG (reference sequence). Cell sorting on a FACSAria was used to separate CD4+ and CD8+ T cells from the PBMCs.

J is TRBJ2-7 and V is TRBV30; D is unresolved. The material sequenced was CD8+ T cells sorted from blood, taken at week 0. This sequence originates from a human donor with alopecia areata. The CDR3 DNA follows: TGTGCCTGGAGTGGATCCTTAACGGGCGAGCAGTACTTC. It encodes CAWSGSLTGEQYF.